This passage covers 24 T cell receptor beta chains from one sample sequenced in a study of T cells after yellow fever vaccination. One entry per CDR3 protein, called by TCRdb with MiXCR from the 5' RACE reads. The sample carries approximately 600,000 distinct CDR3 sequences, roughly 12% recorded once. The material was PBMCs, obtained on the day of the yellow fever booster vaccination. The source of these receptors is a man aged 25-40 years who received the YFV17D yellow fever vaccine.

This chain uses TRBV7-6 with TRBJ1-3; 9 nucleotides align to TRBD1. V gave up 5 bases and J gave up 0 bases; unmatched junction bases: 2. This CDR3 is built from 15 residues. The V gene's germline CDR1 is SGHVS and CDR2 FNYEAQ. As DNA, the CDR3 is TGTGCCAGCAGCGTGGGACAGGGCTCTGGAAACACCATATATTTT. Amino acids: CASSVGQGSGNTIYF.

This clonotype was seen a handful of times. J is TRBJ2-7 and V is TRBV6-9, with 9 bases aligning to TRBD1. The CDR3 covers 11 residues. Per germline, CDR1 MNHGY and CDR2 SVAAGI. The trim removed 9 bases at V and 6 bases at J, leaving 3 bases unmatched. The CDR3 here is CARTGGSEQYF. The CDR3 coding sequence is TGTGCCAGGACAGGGGGAAGCGAGCAGTACTTC.

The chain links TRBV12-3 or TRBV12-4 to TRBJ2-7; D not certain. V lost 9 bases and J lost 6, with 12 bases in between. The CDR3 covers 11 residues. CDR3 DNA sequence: TGTGCCAGTTCACGGCGGCTCGAGCAGTACTTC. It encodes CASSRRLEQYF.

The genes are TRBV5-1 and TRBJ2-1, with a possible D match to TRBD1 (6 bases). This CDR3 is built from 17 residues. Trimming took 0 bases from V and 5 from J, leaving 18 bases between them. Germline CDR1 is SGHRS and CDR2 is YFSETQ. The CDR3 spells CASSLAGVEGLDNEQFF. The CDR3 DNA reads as TGCGCCAGCAGCTTGGCAGGGGTGGAAGGGTTGGACAATGAGCAGTTCTTC. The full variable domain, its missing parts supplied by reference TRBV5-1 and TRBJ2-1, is KAGVTQTPRYLIKTRGQQVTLSCSPISGHRSVSWYQQTPGQGLQFLFEYFSETQRNKGNFPGRFSGRQFSNSRSEMNVSTLELGDSALYLCASSLAGVEGLDNEQFFGPGTRLTVL.

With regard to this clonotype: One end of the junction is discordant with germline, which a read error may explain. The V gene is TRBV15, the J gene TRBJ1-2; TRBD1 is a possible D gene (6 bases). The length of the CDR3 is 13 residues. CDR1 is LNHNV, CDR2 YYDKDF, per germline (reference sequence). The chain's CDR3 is CATSRDGPGADDF. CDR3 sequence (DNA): TGTGCCACCAGCAGAGATGGGCCAGGGGCTGATGACTTC.

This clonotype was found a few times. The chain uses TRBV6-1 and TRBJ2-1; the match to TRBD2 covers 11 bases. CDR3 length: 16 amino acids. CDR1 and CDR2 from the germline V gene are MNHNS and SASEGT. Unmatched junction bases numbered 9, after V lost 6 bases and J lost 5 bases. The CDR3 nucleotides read TGTGCCAGCAGCCGAACGGGGACTAGCGGTAACAATGAGCAGTTCTTC. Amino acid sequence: CASSRTGTSGNNEQFF.

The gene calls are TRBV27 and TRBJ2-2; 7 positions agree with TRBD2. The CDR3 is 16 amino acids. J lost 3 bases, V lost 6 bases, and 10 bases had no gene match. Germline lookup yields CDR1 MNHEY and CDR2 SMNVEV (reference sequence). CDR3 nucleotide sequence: TGTGCCAGCAGCCGATCTGGACTAGTGGACACCGGGGAGCTGTTTTTT. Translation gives CASSRSGLVDTGELFF.

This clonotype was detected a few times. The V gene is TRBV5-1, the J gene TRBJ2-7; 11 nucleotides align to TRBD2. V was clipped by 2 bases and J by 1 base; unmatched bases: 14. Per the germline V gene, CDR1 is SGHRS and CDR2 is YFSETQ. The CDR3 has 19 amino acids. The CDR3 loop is CASSLVPRTSGSLSYEQYF. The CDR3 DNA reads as TGCGCCAGCAGCTTAGTGCCGCGAACTAGCGGGAGCCTATCCTACGAGCAGTACTTC. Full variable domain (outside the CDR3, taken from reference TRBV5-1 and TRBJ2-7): KAGVTQTPRYLIKTRGQQVTLSCSPISGHRSVSWYQQTPGQGLQFLFEYFSETQRNKGNFPGRFSGRQFSNSRSEMNVSTLELGDSALYLCASSLVPRTSGSLSYEQYFGPGTRLTVT.

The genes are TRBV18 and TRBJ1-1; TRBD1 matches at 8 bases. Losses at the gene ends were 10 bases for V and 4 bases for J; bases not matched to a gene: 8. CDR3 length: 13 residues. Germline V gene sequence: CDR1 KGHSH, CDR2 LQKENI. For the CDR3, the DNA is TGTGCCACCTCCGGACAGGGCGGCACTGAAGCTTTCTTT. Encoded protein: CATSGQGGTEAFF.

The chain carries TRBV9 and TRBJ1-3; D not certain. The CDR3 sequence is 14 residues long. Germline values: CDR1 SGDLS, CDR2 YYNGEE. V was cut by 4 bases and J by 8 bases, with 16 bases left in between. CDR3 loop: CASSTIPEGDTIYF. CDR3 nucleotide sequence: TGTGCCAGCAGCACCATACCTGAAGGAGACACCATATATTTT.

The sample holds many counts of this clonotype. CDR3 protein: CASSSQDSYNYGYTF. CDR3 coding DNA: TGTGCCAGCAGCTCTCAGGACAGTTACAACTATGGCTACACCTTC. The chain links TRBV7-2 to TRBJ1-2; perhaps TRBD1 as D (6 bases). V shed 4 bases and J shed 2 bases, with 14 bases lying between them. CDR3 length equals 15 residues. Germline assignment: CDR1 SGHTA and CDR2 FQGNSA. Full variable domain (outside the CDR3, taken from reference TRBV7-2 and TRBJ1-2): GAGVSQSPSNKVTEKGKDVELRCDPISGHTALYWYRQSLGQGLEFLIYFQGNSAPDKSGLPSDRFSAERTGGSVSTLTIQRTQQEDSAVYLCASSSQDSYNYGYTFGSGTRLTVV.

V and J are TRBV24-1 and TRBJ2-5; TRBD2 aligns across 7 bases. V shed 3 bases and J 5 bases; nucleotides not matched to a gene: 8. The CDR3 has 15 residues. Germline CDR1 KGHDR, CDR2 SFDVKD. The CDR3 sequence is CATSDPQGGSETQYF. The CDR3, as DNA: TGTGCCACCAGTGATCCTCAGGGAGGGTCGGAGACCCAGTACTTC.

CDR3 protein: CASGETARKTQYF. The CDR3 nucleotides read TGCGCCAGCGGAGAGACAGCGCGGAAGACCCAGTACTTC. The rearrangement joins TRBV10-2 to TRBJ2-5; possible D gene TRBD1, 5 bases. This CDR3 spans 13 amino acids. The germline V and J ends were trimmed by 8 bases and 6 bases, with 16 bases remaining between them. CDR1 and CDR2 from the germline V gene are WSHSY and SAAADI.

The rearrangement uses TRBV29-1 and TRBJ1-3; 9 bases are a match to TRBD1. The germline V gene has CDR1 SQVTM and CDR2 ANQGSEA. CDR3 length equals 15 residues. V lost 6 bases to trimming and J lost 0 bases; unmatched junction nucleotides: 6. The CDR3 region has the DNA TGCAGCGTCGGGGGGGGACAGGGCTCTGGAAACACCATATATTTT. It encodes CSVGGGQGSGNTIYF.

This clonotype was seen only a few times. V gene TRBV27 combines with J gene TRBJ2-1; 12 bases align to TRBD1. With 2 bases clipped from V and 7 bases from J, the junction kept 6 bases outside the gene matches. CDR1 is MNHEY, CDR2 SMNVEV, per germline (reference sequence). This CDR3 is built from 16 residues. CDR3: CASSLMGQGAFNEQFF. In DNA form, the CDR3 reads TGTGCCAGCAGTTTAATGGGACAGGGGGCGTTTAATGAGCAGTTCTTC.

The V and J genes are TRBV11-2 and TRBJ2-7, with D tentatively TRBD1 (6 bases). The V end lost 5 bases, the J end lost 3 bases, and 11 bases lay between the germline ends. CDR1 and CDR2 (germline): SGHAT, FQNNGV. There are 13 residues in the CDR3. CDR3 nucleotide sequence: TGTGCCAGCAGCCCTGTGGACAGCTACGAGCAGTACTTC. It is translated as CASSPVDSYEQYF.

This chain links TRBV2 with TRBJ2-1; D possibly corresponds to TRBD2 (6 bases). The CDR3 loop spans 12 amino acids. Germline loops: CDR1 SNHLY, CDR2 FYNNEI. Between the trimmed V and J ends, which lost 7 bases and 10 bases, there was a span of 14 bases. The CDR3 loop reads CASKRGGGEQFF. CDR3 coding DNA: TGTGCCAGCAAAAGGGGAGGCGGAGAGCAGTTCTTC.

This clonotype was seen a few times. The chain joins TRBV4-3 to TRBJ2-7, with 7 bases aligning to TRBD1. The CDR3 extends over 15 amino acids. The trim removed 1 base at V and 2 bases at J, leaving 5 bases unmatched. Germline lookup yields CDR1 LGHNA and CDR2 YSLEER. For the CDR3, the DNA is TGCGCCAGCAGCCAAGTTCAGGGGGAAGCCTACGAGCAGTACTTC. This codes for CASSQVQGEAYEQYF.

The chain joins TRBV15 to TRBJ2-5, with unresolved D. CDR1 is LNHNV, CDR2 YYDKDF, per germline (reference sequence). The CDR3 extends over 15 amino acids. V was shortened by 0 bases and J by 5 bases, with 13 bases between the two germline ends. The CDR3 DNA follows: TGTGCCACCAGCAGAGATAACCAGGCGTGGGAGACCCAGTACTTC. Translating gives CATSRDNQAWETQYF.

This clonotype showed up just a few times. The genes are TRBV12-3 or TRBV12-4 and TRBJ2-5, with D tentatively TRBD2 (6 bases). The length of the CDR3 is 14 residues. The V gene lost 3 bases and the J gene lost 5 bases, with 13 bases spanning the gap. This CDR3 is CASSFRRDGETQYF. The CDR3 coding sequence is TGTGCCAGCAGTTTCAGGCGGGACGGGGAGACCCAGTACTTC.

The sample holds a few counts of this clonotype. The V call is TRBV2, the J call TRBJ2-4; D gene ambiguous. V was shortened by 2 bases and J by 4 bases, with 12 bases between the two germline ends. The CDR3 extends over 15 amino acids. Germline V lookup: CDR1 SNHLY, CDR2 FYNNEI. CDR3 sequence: CASSEYRVEKNIQYF. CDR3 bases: TGTGCCAGCAGTGAATATCGGGTAGAAAAAAACATTCAGTACTTC.

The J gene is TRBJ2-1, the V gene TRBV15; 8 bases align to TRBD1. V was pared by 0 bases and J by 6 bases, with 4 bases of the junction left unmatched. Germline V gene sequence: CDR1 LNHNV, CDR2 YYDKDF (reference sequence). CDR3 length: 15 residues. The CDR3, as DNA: TGTGCCACCAGCAGAGACCAGGGGGCTCGCAATGAGCAGTTCTTC. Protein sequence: CATSRDQGARNEQFF. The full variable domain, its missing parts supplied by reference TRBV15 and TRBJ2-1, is DAMVIQNPRYQVTQFGKPVTLSCSQTLNHNVMYWYQQKSSQAPKLLFHYYDKDFNNEADTPDNFQSRRPNTSFCFLDIRSPGLGDTAMYLCATSRDQGARNEQFFGPGTRLTVL.

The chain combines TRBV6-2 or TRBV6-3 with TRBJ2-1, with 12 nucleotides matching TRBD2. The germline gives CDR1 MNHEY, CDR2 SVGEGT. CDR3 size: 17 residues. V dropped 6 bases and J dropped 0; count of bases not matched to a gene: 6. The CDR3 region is CASRGLAGLSSYNEQFF. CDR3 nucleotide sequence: TGTGCCAGCAGGGGACTAGCGGGTCTCAGCTCCTACAATGAGCAGTTCTTC.

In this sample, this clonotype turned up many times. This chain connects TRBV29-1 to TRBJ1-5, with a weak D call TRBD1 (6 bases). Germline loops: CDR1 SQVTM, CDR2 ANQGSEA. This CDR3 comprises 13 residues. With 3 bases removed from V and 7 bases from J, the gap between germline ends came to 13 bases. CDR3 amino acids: CSVDQGLGQPQHF. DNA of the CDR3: TGCAGCGTTGACCAGGGGCTTGGACAGCCCCAGCATTTT. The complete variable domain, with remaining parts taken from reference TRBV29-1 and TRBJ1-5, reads SAVISQKPSRDICQRGTSLTIQCQVDSQVTMMFWYRQQPGQSLTLIATANQGSEATYESGFVIDKFPISRPNLTFSTLTVSNMSPEDSSIYLCSVDQGLGQPQHFGDGTRLSIL.